This TCR beta chain is from a study of T cells in tumors after PD-1 blockade. Turning to the study itself: Patients received pembrolizumab 200 mg every 3 weeks or cemiplimab 350 mg every 2 weeks. During anti-PD-1 treatment, some patients continued daily vismodegib 150 mg.

The germline V and J ends were trimmed by 0 bases and 2 bases, with 9 bases remaining between them. The length of the CDR3 is 15 residues. Germline CDR1 and CDR2: LGHDT and YNNKEL (reference sequence). Study-wide points: Around two fifths of tumor TCR clonotypes were also found in blood.

Of note for this clone: The antigen remains unidentified.

Repertoires were generated with immunoSEQ multiplex PCR, while TCRdb's copy carries only in-frame clones and drops some. Seen here are about 33,000 clones, about three quarters observed once, and the top ten hold under 50%. Sequences were derived from PBMCs, sampled before anti-PD-1 treatment. The source is a human donor with basal cell carcinoma. This chain links TRBV3-1 (or the pseudogene TRBV3-2) with TRBJ2-3; tentative D call: TRBD2 (6 bases). CDR3 DNA: TGTGCCAGCAGCCAAGAAATAGCGGTCACAGATACGCAGTATTTT. Translation gives CASSQEIAVTDTQYF.